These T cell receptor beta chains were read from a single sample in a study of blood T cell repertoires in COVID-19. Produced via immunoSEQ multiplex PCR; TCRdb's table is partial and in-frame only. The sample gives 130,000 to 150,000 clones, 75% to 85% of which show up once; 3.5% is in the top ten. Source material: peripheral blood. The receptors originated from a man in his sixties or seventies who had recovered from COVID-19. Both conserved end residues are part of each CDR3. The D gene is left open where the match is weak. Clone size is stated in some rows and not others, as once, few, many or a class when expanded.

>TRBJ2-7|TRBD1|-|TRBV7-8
CASSPWTGQGAGEQYF
TGTGCCAGCAGCCCCTGGACAGGACAGGGGGCAGGAGAGCAGTACTTC
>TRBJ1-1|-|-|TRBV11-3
CASSLVWGNMNTEAFF
TGTGCCAGCAGCTTAGTCTGGGGCAATATGAACACTGAAGCTTTCTTT
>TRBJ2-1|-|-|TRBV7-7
CASSSDAGSYNEQFF
TGTGCCAGCAGTTCCGACGCGGGGTCCTACAATGAGCAGTTCTTC
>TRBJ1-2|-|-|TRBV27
CASSSMRNYGYTF
TGTGCCAGCAGTTCAATGAGGAACTATGGCTACACCTTC
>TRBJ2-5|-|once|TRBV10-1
CASSASGMGETQYF
TGCGCCAGCAGTGCCTCCGGGATGGGAGAGACCCAGTACTTC
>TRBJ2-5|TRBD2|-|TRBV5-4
CASSLTGRETQYF
TGTGCCAGCAGCTTGACCGGGAGGGAGACCCAGTACTTC
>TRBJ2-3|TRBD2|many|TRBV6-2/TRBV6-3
CASSPVTSADTQYF
TGTGCCAGCAGTCCGGTAACTAGCGCAGATACGCAGTATTTT
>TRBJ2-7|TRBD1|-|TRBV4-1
CASSLYTLQGYFNEQYF
TGCGCCAGCAGCCTGTATACTTTACAGGGGTACTTCAACGAGCAGTACTTC
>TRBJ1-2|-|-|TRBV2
CASRGLQGGYGYTF
TGTGCCAGCAGAGGCCTACAGGGTGGCTATGGCTACACCTTC
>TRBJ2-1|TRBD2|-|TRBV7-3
CASSLGLAGAYNEQFF
TGTGCCAGCAGCTTAGGACTAGCGGGGGCCTACAATGAGCAGTTCTTC
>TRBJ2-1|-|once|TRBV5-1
CASSLGVAAVYNEQFF
TGCGCCAGCAGCTTGGGCGTAGCGGCGGTCTACAATGAGCAGTTCTTC
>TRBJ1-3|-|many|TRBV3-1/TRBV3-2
CASSQEEGGPLFF
TGTGCCAGCAGCCAAGAGGAGGGAGGGCCCCTTTTTTTT
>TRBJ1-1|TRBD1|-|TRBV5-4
CASNPPDRGTNTEAFF
TGTGCCAGCAACCCCCCGGACAGGGGGACGAACACTGAAGCTTTCTTT
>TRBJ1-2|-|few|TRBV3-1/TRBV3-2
CASSQGRGYGYTF
TGTGCCAGCAGCCAAGGCAGGGGTTATGGCTACACCTTC
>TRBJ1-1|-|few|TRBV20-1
CSSGPAGGAFF
TGCAGTTCAGGGCCCGCCGGCGGCGCTTTCTTT
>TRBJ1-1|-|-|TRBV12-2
CASRISTEAFF
TGTGCAAGTCGCATATCCACTGAAGCTTTCTTT
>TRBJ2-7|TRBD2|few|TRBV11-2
CASSLQRGSYEQYF
TGTGCCAGCAGCTTACAGCGGGGCTCCTACGAGCAGTACTTC
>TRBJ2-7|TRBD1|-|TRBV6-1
CASSEFGQGRNEQYF
TGTGCCAGCAGTGAATTCGGACAGGGGCGCAACGAGCAGTACTTC
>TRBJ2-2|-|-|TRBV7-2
CASSPASVLTGELFF
TGTGCCAGCAGCCCCGCGTCGGTACTGACCGGGGAGCTGTTTTTT
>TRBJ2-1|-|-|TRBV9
CASGGSASSYNEQFF
TGTGCCAGCGGGGGGAGCGCGAGCTCCTACAATGAGCAGTTCTTC
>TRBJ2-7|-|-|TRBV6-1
CASSRGSYEQYF
TGTGCCAGCAGCAGGGGTAGTTACGAGCAGTACTTC
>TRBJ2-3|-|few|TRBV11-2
CASIEEIGLDTQYF
TGTGCCAGCATCGAGGAAATAGGATTAGATACGCAGTATTTT
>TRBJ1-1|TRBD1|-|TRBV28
CASSPGGASTEAFF
TGTGCCAGCAGTCCAGGGGGTGCATCCACTGAAGCTTTCTTT
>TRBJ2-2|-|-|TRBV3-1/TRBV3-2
CASSHQKRANTGELFF
TGTGCCAGCAGCCACCAAAAGCGGGCGAACACCGGGGAGCTGTTTTTT
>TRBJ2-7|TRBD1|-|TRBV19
CASSSGQGSEQYF
TGTGCCAGTAGTTCGGGACAGGGCTCCGAGCAGTACTTC
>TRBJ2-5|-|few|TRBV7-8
CASSLAGLAYQETQYF
TGTGCCAGCAGCTTAGCGGGGCTAGCGTACCAAGAGACCCAGTACTTC
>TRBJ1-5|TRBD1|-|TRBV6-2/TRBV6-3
CASSSRRGLINQPQHF
TGTGCCAGCAGTTCGCGCAGGGGGCTAATCAATCAGCCCCAGCATTTT
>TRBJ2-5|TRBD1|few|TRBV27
CASSLVPGQGQETQYF
TGTGCCAGCAGTTTGGTGCCCGGACAGGGACAAGAGACCCAGTACTTC
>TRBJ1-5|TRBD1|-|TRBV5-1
CASSLAPTGSGQPQHF
TGCGCCAGCAGCTTGGCCCCGACAGGGTCGGGTCAGCCCCAGCATTTT
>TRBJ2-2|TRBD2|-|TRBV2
CASSRESGRGTGELFF
TGTGCCAGCAGTCGCGAGAGCGGGAGAGGCACCGGGGAGCTGTTTTTT
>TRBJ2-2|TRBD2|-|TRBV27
CASSLSRSGRTDGELFF
TGTGCCAGCAGTTTAAGCCGTAGCGGGAGGACTGACGGGGAGCTGTTTTTT
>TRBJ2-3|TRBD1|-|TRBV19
CASRSLAGGITDTQYF
TGTGCCAGTAGGTCCCTGGCAGGGGGCATCACAGATACGCAGTATTTT
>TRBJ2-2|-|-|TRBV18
CASSPRLVEAGELFF
TGTGCCAGCTCACCGAGACTAGTGGAAGCCGGGGAGCTGTTTTTT
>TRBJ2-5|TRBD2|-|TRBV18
CASRAGGRQETQYF
TGTGCCAGCCGAGCGGGAGGCCGCCAAGAGACCCAGTACTTC
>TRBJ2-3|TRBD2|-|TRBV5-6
CASSFSLAGVWDTQYF
TGTGCCAGCAGCTTTTCACTAGCGGGAGTGTGGGATACGCAGTATTTT
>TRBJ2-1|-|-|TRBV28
CASSFRGTGYNEQFF
TGTGCCAGCAGTTTTAGAGGGACTGGATACAATGAGCAGTTCTTC
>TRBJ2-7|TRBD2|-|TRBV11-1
CASSSWTSGRSYEQYF
TGTGCCAGCAGCTCTTGGACTAGCGGGAGATCCTACGAGCAGTACTTC
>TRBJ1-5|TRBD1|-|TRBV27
CASSRQGSQPQHF
TGTGCCAGCAGTCGACAGGGAAGCCAGCCCCAGCATTTT
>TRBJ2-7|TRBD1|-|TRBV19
CASSLWDSSYEQYF
TGTGCCAGTAGTCTATGGGACAGCTCCTACGAGCAGTACTTC
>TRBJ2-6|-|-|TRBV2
CASQIFSGANVLTF
TGTGCCAGCCAAATTTTTTCTGGGGCCAACGTCCTGACTTTC